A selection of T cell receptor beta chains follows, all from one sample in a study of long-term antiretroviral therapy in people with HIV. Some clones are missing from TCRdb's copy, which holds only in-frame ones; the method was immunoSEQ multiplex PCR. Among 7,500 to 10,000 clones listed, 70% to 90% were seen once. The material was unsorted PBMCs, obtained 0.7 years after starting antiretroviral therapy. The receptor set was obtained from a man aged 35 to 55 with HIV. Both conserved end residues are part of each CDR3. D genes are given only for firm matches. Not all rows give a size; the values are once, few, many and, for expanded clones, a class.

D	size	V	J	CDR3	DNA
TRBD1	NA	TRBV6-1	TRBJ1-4	CASTSAGTGTEKLFF	TGTGCCAGCACCTCCGCGGGGACAGGGACGGAAAAACTGTTTTTT
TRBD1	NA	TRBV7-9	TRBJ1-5	CASSARGQGGQPQHF	TGTGCCAGCAGCGCCAGGGGACAGGGTGGTCAGCCCCAGCATTTT
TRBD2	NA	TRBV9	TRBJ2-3	CASSAAGGSADTQYF	TGTGCCAGCAGCGCAGCGGGGGGGTCGGCAGATACGCAGTATTTT
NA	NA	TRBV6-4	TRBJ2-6	CASSDSTGSGANVLTF	TGTGCCAGCAGTGACTCGACGGGCTCTGGGGCCAACGTCCTGACTTTC
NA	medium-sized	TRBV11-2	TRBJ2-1	CASTKGGIRDNEQFF	TGTGCCAGCACCAAAGGCGGGATACGGGACAATGAGCAGTTCTTC
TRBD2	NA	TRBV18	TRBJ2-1	CASSPIGREASPEQFF	TGTGCCAGCTCACCAATTGGCCGGGAGGCCTCGCCTGAGCAGTTCTTC
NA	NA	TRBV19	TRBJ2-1	CASSIGLVQFF	TGTGCCAGTAGTATTGGGTTAGTGCAGTTCTTC
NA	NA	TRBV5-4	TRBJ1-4	CASSRQALVATNEKLFF	TGTGCCAGCAGCCGACAGGCCTTAGTAGCAACTAATGAAAAACTGTTTTTT
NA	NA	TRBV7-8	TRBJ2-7	CASSLLVPEQYF	TGTGCCAGCAGCTTACTAGTACCCGAGCAGTACTTC
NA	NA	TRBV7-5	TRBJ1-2	CARSVLPGQGVDYGYTF	TGTGCCAGAAGCGTCTTACCGGGACAGGGGGTAGACTATGGCTACACCTTC
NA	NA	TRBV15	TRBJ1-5	CATSRETNQPQHF	TGTGCCACCAGCAGAGAAACTAATCAGCCCCAGCATTTT
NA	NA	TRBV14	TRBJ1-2	CASSPGQYRGYTF	TGTGCCAGCAGCCCAGGACAGTATCGTGGCTACACCTTC
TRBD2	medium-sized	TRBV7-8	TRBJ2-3	CASSLRLAGGTDTQYF	TGTGCCAGCAGCTTACGACTAGCGGGGGGCACAGATACGCAGTATTTT
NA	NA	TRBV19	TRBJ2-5	CASRASGTQETQYF	TGTGCCAGTAGGGCGTCAGGCACCCAAGAGACCCAGTACTTC
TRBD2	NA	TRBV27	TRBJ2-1	CASSLRGLADNEQFF	TGTGCCAGCAGCCTACGGGGACTAGCGGACAATGAGCAGTTCTTC
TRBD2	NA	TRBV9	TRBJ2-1	CASSVVAGVEEQFF	TGTGCCAGCAGCGTAGTTGCGGGAGTAGAGGAGCAGTTCTTC
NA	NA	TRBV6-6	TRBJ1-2	CASNDPPPYGYTF	TGTGCCAGCAACGACCCCCCTCCCTATGGCTACACCTTC
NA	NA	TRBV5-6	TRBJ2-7	CASSLDVGSSYEQYF	TGTGCCAGCAGCTTGGACGTAGGTAGCTCCTACGAGCAGTACTTC
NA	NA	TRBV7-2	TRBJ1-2	CASSTQTGYGYTF	TGTGCCAGCAGCACACAAACGGGATATGGCTACACCTTC
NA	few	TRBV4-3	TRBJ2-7	CASSLHRAYEQYF	TGCGCCAGCAGCCTACACAGAGCCTACGAGCAGTACTTC
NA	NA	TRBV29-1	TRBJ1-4	CSVIPGQGNEKLFF	TGCAGCGTTATACCGGGCCAGGGGAATGAAAAACTGTTTTTT
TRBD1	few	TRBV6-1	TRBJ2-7	CASSVDRAYEQYF	TGTGCCAGCAGCGTTGACAGGGCCTACGAGCAGTACTTC
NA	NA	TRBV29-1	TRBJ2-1	CSVEQEATSYNEQFF	TGCAGCGTTGAACAGGAAGCGACCTCCTACAATGAGCAGTTCTTC
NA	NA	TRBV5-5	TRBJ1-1	CASSLGWTEAFF	TGTGCCAGCAGCTTGGGATGGACTGAAGCTTTCTTT
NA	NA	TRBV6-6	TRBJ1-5	CASSYSNDQPQHF	TGTGCCAGCAGTTACTCGAACGATCAGCCCCAGCATTTT
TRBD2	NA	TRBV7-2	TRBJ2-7	CASSLLGTSGRSYEQYF	TGTGCCAGCAGTCTCCTGGGGACTAGCGGGAGGAGCTACGAGCAGTACTTC
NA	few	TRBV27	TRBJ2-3	CASSSLKGTPTDTQYF	TGTGCCAGCAGTTCCCTGAAGGGGACTCCGACAGATACGCAGTATTTT
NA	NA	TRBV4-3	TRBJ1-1	CASSQDWAANTEAFF	TGCGCCAGCAGCCAAGATTGGGCGGCGAACACTGAAGCTTTCTTT
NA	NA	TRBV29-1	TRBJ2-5	CSVTGLGETQYF	TGCAGCGTTACAGGGTTGGGGGAGACCCAGTACTTC